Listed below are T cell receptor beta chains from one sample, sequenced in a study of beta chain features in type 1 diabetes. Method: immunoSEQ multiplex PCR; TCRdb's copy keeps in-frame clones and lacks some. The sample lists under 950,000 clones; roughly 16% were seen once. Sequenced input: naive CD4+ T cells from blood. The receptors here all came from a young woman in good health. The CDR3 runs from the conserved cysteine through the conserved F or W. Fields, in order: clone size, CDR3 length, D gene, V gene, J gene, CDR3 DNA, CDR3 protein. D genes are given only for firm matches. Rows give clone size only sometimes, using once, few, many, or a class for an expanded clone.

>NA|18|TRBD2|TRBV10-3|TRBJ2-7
TGTGCCATCAGTGTTTCTAGCGGGATCTTTCCAAGCTCCTACGAGCAGTACTTC
CAISVSSGIFPSSYEQYF
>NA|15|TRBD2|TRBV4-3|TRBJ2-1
TGCGCCAGCAGCCGACTAGCGGGAGGCTACAATGAGCAGTTCTTC
CASSRLAGGYNEQFF
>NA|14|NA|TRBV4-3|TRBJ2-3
TGCGCCAGCAGCCAAGATCCGACGGTACGAACGCAGTATTTT
CASSQDPTVRTQYF
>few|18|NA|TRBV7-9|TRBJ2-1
TGTGCCAGCAGCTTAGGATCGATCGCGACGAGCTCCTACAATGAGCAGTTCTTC
CASSLGSIATSSYNEQFF
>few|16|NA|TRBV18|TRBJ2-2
TGTGCCAGCTCAGTGGACTATTCAGCGCACACCGGGGAGCTGTTTTTT
CASSVDYSAHTGELFF
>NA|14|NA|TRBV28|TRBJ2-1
TGTGCCAGCAGTTCAAACCGCGCAGGCAATGAGCAGTTCTTC
CASSSNRAGNEQFF
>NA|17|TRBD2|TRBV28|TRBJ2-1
TGTGCCAGCAGCCAAGACTTACTAGCGGGCTCCTACAATGAGCAGTTCTTC
CASSQDLLAGSYNEQFF
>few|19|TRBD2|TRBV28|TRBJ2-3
TGTGCCAGCAGTTTACAACTAGCGGGAGATAGGTCAATCACAGATACGCAGTATTTT
CASSLQLAGDRSITDTQYF
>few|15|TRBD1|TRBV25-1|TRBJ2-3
TGTGCCAGCAGATCAGGACAGGGGGCCACAGATACGCAGTATTTT
CASRSGQGATDTQYF
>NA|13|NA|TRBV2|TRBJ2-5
TGTGCCAGCAGTGAAGAGGTGGACGTGACCCAGTACTTC
CASSEEVDVTQYF
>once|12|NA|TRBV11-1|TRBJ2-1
TGTGCCAGCAGCTTAGAAGGCGATGAGCAGTTCTTC
CASSLEGDEQFF
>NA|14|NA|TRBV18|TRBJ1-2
TGTGCCAGCTCACCACTCGGGACAACCTATGGCTACACCTTC
CASSPLGTTYGYTF
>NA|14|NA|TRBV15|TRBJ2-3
TGTGCCACCAGCAGAGGGGGGGGCTCAGATACGCAGTATTTT
CATSRGGGSDTQYF
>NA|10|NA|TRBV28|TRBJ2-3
TGTGCCACCGGGGGAGATACGCAGTATTTT
CATGGDTQYF
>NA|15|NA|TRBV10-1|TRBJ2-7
TGCGCCAGCATCGAGTGGCTGTCAGTCTCCTACGAGCAGTACTTC
CASIEWLSVSYEQYF
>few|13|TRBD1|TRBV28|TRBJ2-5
TGTGCCAGCAGTTCGGACAGGGAAGAGACCCAGTACTTC
CASSSDREETQYF
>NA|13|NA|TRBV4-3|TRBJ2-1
TGCGCCAGCAGCCAAGAAGACATGAATGAGCAGTTCTTC
CASSQEDMNEQFF
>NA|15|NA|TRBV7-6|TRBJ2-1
TGTGCCAGCAGCCCTACTAGTAATACATTCAATGAGCAGTTCTTC
CASSPTSNTFNEQFF
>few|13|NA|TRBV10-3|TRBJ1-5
TGTGCCATCAGTGCTCAGGACAATCAGCCCCAGCATTTT
CAISAQDNQPQHF
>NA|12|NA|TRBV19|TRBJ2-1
TGTGCCAGTAGTAAAGGGTTGAATGAGCAGTTCTTC
CASSKGLNEQFF
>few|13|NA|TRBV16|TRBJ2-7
TGTGCCAGCAGCCAAAGCAGGGCGGTCGAGCAGTACTTC
CASSQSRAVEQYF
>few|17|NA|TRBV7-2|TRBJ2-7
TGTGCCAGCAGCTTAGATCAGACGCCGAGGAGCTCCTACGAGCAGTACTTC
CASSLDQTPRSSYEQYF
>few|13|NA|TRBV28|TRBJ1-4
TGTGCCAGCGAAGGACAACCTAATGAAAAACTGTTTTTT
CASEGQPNEKLFF
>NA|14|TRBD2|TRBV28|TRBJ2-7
TGTGCCAGCAGTTTGACTAGCGGGTCCCACGAGCAGTACTTC
CASSLTSGSHEQYF
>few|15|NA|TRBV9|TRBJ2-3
TGTGCCAGCAGCGTAGGGGGGCACCACACAGATACGCAGTATTTT
CASSVGGHHTDTQYF
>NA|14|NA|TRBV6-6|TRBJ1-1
TGTGCCAGCAGTTACTCGGGCAGGAACACTGAAGCTTTCTTT
CASSYSGRNTEAFF
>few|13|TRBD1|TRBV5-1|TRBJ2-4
TGCGCCAGCAGCTTGGAGCCGGGACAGGGACCCTACTTC
CASSLEPGQGPYF
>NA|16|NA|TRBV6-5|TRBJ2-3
TGTGCCAGCAGTTACGGTCTGGCTAGCGGCACAGATACGCAGTATTTT
CASSYGLASGTDTQYF
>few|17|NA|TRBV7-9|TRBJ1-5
TGTGCCAGCAGCTTAGGATGGGGGGCTGAAGGGAATCAGCCCCAGCATTTT
CASSLGWGAEGNQPQHF
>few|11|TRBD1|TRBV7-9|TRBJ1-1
TGTGCCAGCAGCAGACAGGGGGCGGCTTTCTTT
CASSRQGAAFF
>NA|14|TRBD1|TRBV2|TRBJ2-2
TGTGCCAGCAGTGGGCAGGGGGCGGCCGGGGAGCTGTTTTTT
CASSGQGAAGELFF
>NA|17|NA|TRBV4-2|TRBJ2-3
TGTGCCAGCAGCCAAGTTTCCGGGAGTAAGTCCACAGATACGCAGTATTTT
CASSQVSGSKSTDTQYF
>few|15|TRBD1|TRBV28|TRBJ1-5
TGTGCCAGCACCCCCCTTGACAGGGACAATCAGCCCCAGCATTTT
CASTPLDRDNQPQHF